The count of the clone carrying this TCR beta chain is one. These data belong to a study of CD8 T cells in Susac syndrome. RNA, at about 0.5 to 1 ug, was reverse transcribed with random hexamers. By means of immunoSEQ multiplex PCR, TCR beta CDR3 spanning 54 Vbeta and 13 Jbeta underwent amplification. TCRdb re-analysed the immunoSEQ multiplex PCR reads in MiXCR, keeping a single row per CDR3 protein. Altogether about 200,000 distinct CDR3 sequences are present, 80% to 95% being singletons, with the ten largest covering around 0.15%. The patients who served as multiple sclerosis controls were treatment-naive and had stable or active relapsing-remitting disease that fulfilled the revised McDonald criteria. The CDR3 spans 15 residues. V shed 4 bases and J 2 bases; nucleotides not matched to a gene: 8. Germline lookup yields CDR1 SGDLS and CDR2 YYNGEE.

Sequences were obtained from CD8+ T cells from PBMCs. The receptor was isolated from a human donor with multiple sclerosis. The V gene is TRBV9, the J gene TRBJ2-7, with 8 bases lining up with TRBD1. The CDR3 sequence: CASSFGQGDPYEQYF. In DNA, the CDR3 is TGTGCCAGCAGCTTCGGACAGGGCGATCCCTACGAGCAGTACTTC.